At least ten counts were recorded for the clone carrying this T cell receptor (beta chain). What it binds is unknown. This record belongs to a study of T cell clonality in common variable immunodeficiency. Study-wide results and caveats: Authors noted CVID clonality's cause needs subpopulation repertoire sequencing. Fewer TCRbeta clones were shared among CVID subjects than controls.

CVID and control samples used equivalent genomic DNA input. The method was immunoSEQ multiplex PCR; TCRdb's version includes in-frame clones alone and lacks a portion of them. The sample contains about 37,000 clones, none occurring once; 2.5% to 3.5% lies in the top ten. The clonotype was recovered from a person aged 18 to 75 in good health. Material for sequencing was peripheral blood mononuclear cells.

The CDR3 sequence is CASSVAQGYDTQYF. The covered CDR3 bases are TGTGCCAGCAGCGTAGCACAGGGTTATGATACG. This sequence joins TRBV9 and TRBJ2-3; D is possibly TRBD1 (6 bases). Read data end 3 residues before the CDR3 end; the end is taken from the germline J gene. The CDR3 contains 14 residues. The germline V gene encodes CDR1 SGDLS and CDR2 YYNGEE. Trimming removed 0 bases at V and 6 bases at J, with 11 bases between.